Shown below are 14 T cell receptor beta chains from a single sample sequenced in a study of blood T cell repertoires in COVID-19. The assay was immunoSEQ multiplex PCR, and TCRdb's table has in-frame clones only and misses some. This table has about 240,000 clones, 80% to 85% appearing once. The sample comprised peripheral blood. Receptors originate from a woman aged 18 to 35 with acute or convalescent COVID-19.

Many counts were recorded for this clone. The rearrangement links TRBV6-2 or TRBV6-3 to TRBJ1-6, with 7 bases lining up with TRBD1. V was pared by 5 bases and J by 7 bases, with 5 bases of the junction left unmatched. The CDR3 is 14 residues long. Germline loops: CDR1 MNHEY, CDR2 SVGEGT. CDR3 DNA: TGTGCCAGCAGTGCGACAGGGAGAAATTCACCCCTCCACTTT. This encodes CASSATGRNSPLHF.

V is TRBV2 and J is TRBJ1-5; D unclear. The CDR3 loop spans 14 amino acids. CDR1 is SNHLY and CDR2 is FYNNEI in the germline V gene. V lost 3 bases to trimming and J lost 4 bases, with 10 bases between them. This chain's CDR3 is CASSDGTLNQPQHF. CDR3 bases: TGTGCCAGCAGTGACGGTACACTAAATCAGCCCCAGCATTTT. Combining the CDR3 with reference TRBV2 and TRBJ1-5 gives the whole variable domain EPEVTQTPSHQVTQMGQEVILRCVPISNHLYFYWYRQILGQKVEFLVSFYNNEISEKSEIFDDQFSVERPDGSNFTLKIRSTKLEDSAMYFCASSDGTLNQPQHFGDGTRLSIL.

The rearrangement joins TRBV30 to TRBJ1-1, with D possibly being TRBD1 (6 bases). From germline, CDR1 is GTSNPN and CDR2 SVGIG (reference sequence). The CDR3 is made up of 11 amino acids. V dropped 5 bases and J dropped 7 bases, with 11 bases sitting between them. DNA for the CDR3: TGTGCCTGGGGCCCACAGGGTGAAGCTTTCTTT. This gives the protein CAWGPQGEAFF.

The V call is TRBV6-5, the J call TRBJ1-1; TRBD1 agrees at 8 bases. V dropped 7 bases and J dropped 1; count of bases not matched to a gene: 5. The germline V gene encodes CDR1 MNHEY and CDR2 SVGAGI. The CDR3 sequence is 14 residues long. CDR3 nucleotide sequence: TGTGCCAGCACGGACAGGGATACGAACACTGAAGCTTTCTTT. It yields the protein CASTDRDTNTEAFF.

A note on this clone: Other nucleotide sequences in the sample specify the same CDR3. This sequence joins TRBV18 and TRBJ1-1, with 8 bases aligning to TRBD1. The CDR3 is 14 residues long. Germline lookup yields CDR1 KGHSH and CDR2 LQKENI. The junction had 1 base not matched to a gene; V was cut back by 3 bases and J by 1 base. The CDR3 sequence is CASSPGTGNTEAFF. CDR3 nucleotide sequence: TGTGCCAGCTCACCCGGGACAGGGAACACTGAAGCTTTCTTT.

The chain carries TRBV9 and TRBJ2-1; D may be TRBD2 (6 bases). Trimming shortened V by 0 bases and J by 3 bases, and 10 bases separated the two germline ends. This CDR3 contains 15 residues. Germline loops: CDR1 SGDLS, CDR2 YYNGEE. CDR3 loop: CASSVDGTFYNEQFF. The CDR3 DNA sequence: TGTGCCAGCAGCGTAGATGGGACTTTCTACAATGAGCAGTTCTTC.

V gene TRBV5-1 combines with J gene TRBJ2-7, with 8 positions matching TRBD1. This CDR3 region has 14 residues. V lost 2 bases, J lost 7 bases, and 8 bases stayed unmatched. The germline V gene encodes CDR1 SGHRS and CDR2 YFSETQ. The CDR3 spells CASSFTGRQGEQYF. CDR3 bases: TGCGCCAGCAGCTTCACAGGGAGACAGGGGGAGCAGTACTTC.

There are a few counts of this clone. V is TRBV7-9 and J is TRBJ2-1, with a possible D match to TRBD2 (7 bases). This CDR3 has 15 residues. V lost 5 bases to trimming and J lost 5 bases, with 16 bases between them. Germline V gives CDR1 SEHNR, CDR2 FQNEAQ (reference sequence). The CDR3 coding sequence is TGTGCCAGCAGCCCTAGACTAGCAGGGGACAATGAGCAGTTCTTC. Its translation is CASSPRLAGDNEQFF.

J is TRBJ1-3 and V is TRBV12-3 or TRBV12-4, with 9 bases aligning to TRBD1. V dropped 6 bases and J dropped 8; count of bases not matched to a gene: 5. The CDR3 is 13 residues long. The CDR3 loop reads CASSQQGADTIYF. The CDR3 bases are TGTGCCAGCAGCCAACAGGGGGCGGACACCATATATTTT.

In DNA form, the CDR3 reads TGTGCCAGCAGGGATAGACAGGGGACAAATCAGCCCCAGCATTTT. Protein: CASRDRQGTNQPQHF. The chain recombines TRBV2 with TRBJ1-5; the match to TRBD1 covers 8 bases. Losses at the gene ends were 6 bases for V and 4 bases for J; bases not matched to a gene: 8. The CDR3 contains 15 residues. Germline V gene lookup returns CDR1 SNHLY and CDR2 FYNNEI.

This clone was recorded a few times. The CDR3 here is CASSQEFRGIYNEQFF. In DNA form, the CDR3 reads TGCGCCAGCAGCCAAGAGTTTAGGGGGATCTACAATGAGCAGTTCTTC. The chain has TRBV4-3 and TRBJ2-1; D possibly corresponds to TRBD1 (6 bases). Trimming took off 0 bases at V and 3 bases at J, with 12 bases between the two ends. Looked up from germline, CDR1 is LGHNA and CDR2 is YSLEER. The CDR3 runs to 16 residues.

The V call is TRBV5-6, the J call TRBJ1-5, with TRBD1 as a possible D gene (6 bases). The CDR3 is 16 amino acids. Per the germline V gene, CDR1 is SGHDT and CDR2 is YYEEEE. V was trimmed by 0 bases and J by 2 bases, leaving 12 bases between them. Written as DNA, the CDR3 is TGTGCCAGCAGCTTGGGAGGGGGAATGGGCAATCAGCCCCAGCATTTT. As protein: CASSLGGGMGNQPQHF.

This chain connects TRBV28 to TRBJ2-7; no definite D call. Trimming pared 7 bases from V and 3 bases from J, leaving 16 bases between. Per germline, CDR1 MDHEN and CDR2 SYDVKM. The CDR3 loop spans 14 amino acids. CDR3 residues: CASTTPSGFYEQYF. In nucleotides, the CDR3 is TGTGCCAGCACCACCCCGTCGGGTTTCTACGAGCAGTACTTC.

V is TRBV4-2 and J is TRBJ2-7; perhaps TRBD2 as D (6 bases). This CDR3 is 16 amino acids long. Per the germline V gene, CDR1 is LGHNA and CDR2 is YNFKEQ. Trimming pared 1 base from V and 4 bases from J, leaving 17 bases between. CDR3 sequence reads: CASSQVIGDSAYEQYF. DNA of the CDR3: TGTGCCAGCAGCCAAGTAATCGGGGACTCGGCATACGAGCAGTACTTC.